The sequence of this T cell receptor (beta chain) was determined in a study of T cells in Graves' hyperthyroidism and ophthalmopathy. Study-level results: Progression to ophthalmopathy was predicted a median of 6.5 months early. Most expanded thyroid clonotypes above 0.001 also appeared in blood.

Amplification of TCR beta CDR3 regions used RNA as the template. The TCR CDR3 first-round RT-PCR relied on the HTBI primer set. Each CDR3 protein is one row after TCRdb ran MiXCR on the multiplex PCR reads. The table includes roughly 330,000 distinct CDR3 sequences, 15% to 20% detected once. Graves' hyperthyroidism showing no ophthalmopathy progression within 18 months was considered stable. It was over 9.5 ml of fresh peripheral blood that supplied the PBMCs. The CDR3 loop spans 15 amino acids. Trimming left V 0 bases short and J 2 bases short, with 10 bases between. From germline, CDR1 is SQVTM and CDR2 ANQGSEA. Comments on this clonotype: Its antigen is still unknown.

The chain has TRBV29-1 and TRBJ2-2; D unclear. The receptor was derived from a man aged 30-40 years with Graves' hyperthyroidism. Material: blood. The CDR3 DNA reads TGCAGCGTTGAAGATGAGAGGCTTAACACCGGGGAGCTGTTTTTT. Its translation: CSVEDERLNTGELFF.